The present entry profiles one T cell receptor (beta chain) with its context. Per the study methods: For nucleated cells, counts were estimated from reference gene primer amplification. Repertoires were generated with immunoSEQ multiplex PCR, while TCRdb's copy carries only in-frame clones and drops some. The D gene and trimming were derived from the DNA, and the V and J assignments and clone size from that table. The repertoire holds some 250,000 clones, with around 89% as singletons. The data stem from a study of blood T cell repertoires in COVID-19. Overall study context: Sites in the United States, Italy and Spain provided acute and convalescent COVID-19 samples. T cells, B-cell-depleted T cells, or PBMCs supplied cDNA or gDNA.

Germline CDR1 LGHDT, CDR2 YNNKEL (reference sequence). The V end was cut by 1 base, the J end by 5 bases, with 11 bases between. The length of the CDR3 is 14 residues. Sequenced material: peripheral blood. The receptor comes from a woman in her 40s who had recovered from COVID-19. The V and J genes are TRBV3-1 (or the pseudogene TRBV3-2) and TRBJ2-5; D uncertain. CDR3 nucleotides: TGTGCCAGCAGCCAAGGGGTAGCAGTGGAGACCCAGTACTTC. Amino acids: CASSQGVAVETQYF.